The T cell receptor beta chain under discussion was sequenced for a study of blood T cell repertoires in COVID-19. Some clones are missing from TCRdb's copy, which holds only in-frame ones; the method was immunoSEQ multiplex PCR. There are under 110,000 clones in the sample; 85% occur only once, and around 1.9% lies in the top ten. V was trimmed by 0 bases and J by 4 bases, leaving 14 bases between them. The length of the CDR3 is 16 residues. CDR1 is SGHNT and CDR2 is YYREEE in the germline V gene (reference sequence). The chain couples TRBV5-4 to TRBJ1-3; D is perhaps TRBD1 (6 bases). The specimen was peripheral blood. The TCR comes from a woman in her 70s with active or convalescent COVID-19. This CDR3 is CASSLENPGTGNTIYF. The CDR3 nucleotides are TGTGCCAGCAGCTTGGAGAATCCAGGGACAGGAAACACCATATATTTT.